These 2 T cell receptor beta chains share one sample of origin, sequenced in a study of blood T cells in healthy people across ages. The authors ran a second PCR of about 7 to 12 cycles using a sample-barcoded 5' primer and a J-beta primer mix. Via MiXCR, TCRdb re-called the 5' RACE reads, giving one row per CDR3 protein. The sample contains 1,300,000 or so distinct CDR3 sequences, 59% of which appear only once. The sequencing input was blood. Source of these receptors: a man aged 18 to 30 in good health.

The chain uses TRBV14 and TRBJ2-3, with 9 bases lining up with TRBD2. This CDR3 is built from 15 residues. From germline, CDR1 is SGHDN and CDR2 FVKESK. V lost 3 bases to trimming and J lost 4 bases; unmatched junction nucleotides: 5. CDR3 nucleotide sequence: TGTGCCAGCAGCCAGTCTAGCGGGGTCGCAGATACGCAGTATTTT. Its translation: CASSQSSGVADTQYF.

The chain employs TRBV29-1 and TRBJ2-6, with 8 bases identical to TRBD1. The CDR3 extends over 21 amino acids. The V gene end was trimmed by 0 bases and the J gene end by 0 bases; junction bases not matched to a gene: 16. Germline V gives CDR1 SQVTM, CDR2 ANQGSEA. The chain's CDR3 is CSVEEWGSGQGATSGANVLTF. The CDR3 nucleotides read TGCAGCGTTGAAGAATGGGGTAGTGGGCAGGGGGCCACCTCTGGGGCCAACGTCCTGACTTTC.